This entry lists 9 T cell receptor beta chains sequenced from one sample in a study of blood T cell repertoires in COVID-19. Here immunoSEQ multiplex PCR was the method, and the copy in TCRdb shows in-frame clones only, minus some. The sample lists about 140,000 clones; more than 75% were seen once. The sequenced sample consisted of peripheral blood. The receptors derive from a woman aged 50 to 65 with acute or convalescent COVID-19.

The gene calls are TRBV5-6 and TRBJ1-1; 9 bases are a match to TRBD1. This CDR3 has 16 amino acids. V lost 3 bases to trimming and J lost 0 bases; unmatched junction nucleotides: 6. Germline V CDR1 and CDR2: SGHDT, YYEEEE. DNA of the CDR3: TGTGCCAGCAGCTGGGGGACAGGGTCCATGAACACTGAAGCTTTCTTT. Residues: CASSWGTGSMNTEAFF.

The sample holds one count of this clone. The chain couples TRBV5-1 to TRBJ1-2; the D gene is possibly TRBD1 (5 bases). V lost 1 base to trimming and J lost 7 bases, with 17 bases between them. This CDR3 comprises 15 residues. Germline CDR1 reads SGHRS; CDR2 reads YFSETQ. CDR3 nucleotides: TGCGCCAGCAGCTTGTCGCGGGACCGGATGGGTGGCTACACCTTC. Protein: CASSLSRDRMGGYTF. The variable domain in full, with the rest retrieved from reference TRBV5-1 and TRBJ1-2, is KAGVTQTPRYLIKTRGQQVTLSCSPISGHRSVSWYQQTPGQGLQFLFEYFSETQRNKGNFPGRFSGRQFSNSRSEMNVSTLELGDSALYLCASSLSRDRMGGYTFGSGTRLTVV.

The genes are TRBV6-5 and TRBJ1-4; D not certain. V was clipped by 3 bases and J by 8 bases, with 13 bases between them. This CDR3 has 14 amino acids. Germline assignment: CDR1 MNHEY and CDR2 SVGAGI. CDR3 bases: TGTGCCAGCAGTTATTTCGCAGTCGGGGAAAAACTGTTTTTT. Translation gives CASSYFAVGEKLFF.

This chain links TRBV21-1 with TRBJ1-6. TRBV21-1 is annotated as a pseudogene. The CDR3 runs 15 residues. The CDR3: CASGCSGAENSPLHF. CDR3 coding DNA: TGTGCCAGCGGTTGTAGCGGGGCAGAAAATTCACCCCTCCACTTT.

DNA for the CDR3: TGTGCCAGCAGGGCCGACTTCAGGGATTCACCCCTCCACTTT. Protein: CASRADFRDSPLHF. The chain is built from TRBV9 and TRBJ1-6; D possibly corresponds to TRBD1 (5 bases). Germline loops: CDR1 SGDLS, CDR2 YYNGEE. This CDR3 has 14 amino acids. Trimming stripped 5 bases from V and 8 bases from J, with 14 bases between. The full variable domain, in which reference TRBV9 and TRBJ1-6 provide the parts outside the CDR3, is DSGVTQTPKHLITATGQRVTLRCSPRSGDLSVYWYQQSLDQGLQFLIQYYNGEERAKGNILERFSAQQFPDLHSELNLSSLELGDSALYFCASRADFRDSPLHFGNGTRLTVT.

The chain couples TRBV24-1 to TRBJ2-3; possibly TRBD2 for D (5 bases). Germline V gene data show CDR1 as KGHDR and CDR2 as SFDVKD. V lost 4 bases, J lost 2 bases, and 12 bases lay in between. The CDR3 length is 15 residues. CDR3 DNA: TGTGCCACCAGTGAGGAGGTAGGAGTCACAGATACGCAGTATTTT. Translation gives CATSEEVGVTDTQYF.

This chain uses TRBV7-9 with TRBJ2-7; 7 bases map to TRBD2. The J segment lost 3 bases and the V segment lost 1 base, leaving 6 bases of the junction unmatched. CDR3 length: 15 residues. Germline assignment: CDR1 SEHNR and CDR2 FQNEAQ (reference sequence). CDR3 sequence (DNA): TGTGCCAGCAGCTTAGGACGGGGGGATTACTACGAGCAGTACTTC. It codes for CASSLGRGDYYEQYF.

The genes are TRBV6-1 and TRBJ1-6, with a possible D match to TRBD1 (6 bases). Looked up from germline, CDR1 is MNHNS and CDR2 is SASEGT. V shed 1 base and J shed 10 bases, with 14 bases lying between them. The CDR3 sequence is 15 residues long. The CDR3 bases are TGTGCCAGCAGTGAAGTAGGGGGAACCAACTCACCCCTCCACTTT. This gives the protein CASSEVGGTNSPLHF.

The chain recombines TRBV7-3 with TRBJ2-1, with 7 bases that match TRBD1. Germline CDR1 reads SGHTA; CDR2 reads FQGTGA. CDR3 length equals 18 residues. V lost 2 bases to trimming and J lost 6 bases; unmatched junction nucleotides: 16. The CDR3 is CASSLQGRATGVLNEQFF. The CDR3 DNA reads TGTGCCAGCAGCTTACAGGGGCGGGCTACAGGGGTCCTCAATGAGCAGTTCTTC.